A single sample is the source of the 22 T cell receptor beta chains below, sequenced in a study of T cell responses to AZD1222 COVID-19 vaccine. Assay: immunoSEQ multiplex PCR; the TCRdb copy retains only in-frame clones and omits some. The sample has 200,000 or so clones; over 70% are singletons. The sample in question was peripheral blood, obtained on day 0 of MenACWY control vaccination. These receptor sequences come from an adult in good health.

The chain links TRBV10-3 to TRBJ2-1; TRBD1 might be the D (7 bases). Germline CDR1 is ENHRY and CDR2 is SYGVKD. The CDR3 length is 15 residues. V shed 6 bases and J shed 4 bases, with 16 bases lying between them. The CDR3, as DNA: TGTGCCATCAGCCAGGGGGGACAGATATACAATGAGCAGTTCTTC. Its protein product is CAISQGGQIYNEQFF.

This chain uses TRBV10-3 with TRBJ1-6; D may be TRBD1 (5 bases). Trimming removed 9 bases from V and 10 bases from J, with 19 bases in between. Germline-derived CDR1 and CDR2 are ENHRY and SYGVKD. The CDR3 runs to 14 residues. CDR3 in amino acids: CAITPTNRGSPLHF. The CDR3 DNA follows: TGTGCCATTACCCCAACCAACCGGGGGTCACCCCTCCACTTT.

The V and J genes are TRBV5-4 and TRBJ2-7; 7 bases agree with TRBD1. This CDR3 has 15 amino acids. The trim removed 0 bases at V and 4 bases at J, leaving 7 bases unmatched. From germline, CDR1 is SGHNT and CDR2 YYREEE (reference sequence). The CDR3 here is CASSLAVQGKYEQYF. Written as DNA, the CDR3 is TGTGCCAGCAGCTTGGCGGTACAGGGGAAGTACGAGCAGTACTTC.

This chain connects TRBV5-1 to TRBJ1-5; 10 nucleotides agree with TRBD1. The junction had 8 bases not matched to a gene; V was cut back by 4 bases and J by 7 bases. CDR3 length equals 15 residues. Looked up from germline, CDR1 is SGHRS and CDR2 is YFSETQ. The chain's CDR3 is CASSPGTGAGQPQHF. Here the CDR3 DNA reads TGCGCCAGCAGCCCTGGGACAGGGGCAGGGCAGCCCCAGCATTTT.

This chain links TRBV27 with TRBJ1-2; D is perhaps TRBD1 (6 bases). Trimming took 5 bases from V and 4 from J, leaving 14 bases between them. This CDR3 spans 14 amino acids. Germline CDR1 MNHEY, CDR2 SMNVEV (reference sequence). In DNA form, the CDR3 reads TGTGCCAGCAGTCCCAGGGGCCTTCGCTATGGCTACACCTTC. Protein sequence: CASSPRGLRYGYTF.

This clone was seen a few times. V usage is TRBV30 and J usage is TRBJ2-1, with D uncertain. Germline V CDR1 and CDR2: GTSNPN, SVGIG (reference sequence). The CDR3 spans 12 residues. Trimming left V 4 bases short and J 10 bases short, with 14 bases between. The CDR3 reads CAWNLRQAEQFF. CDR3 nucleotide sequence: TGTGCCTGGAATCTTCGGCAGGCCGAGCAGTTCTTC.

The genes are TRBV29-1 and TRBJ2-2; a possible D gene is TRBD2 (6 bases). V lost 3 bases to trimming and J lost 4 bases, with 12 bases between them. This CDR3 has 14 residues. From germline, CDR1 is SQVTM and CDR2 ANQGSEA. CDR3 amino acids: CSVEGPGVTGELFF. As DNA, the CDR3 is TGCAGCGTTGAGGGCCCGGGAGTCACCGGGGAGCTGTTTTTT.

V and J are TRBV5-6 and TRBJ2-2; D perhaps matches TRBD2 (6 bases). Germline V gene lookup returns CDR1 SGHDT and CDR2 YYEEEE. Trimming pared 4 bases from V and 2 bases from J, leaving 15 bases between. The CDR3 length is 16 residues. CDR3 amino acids: CASSGAGTSNTGELFF. The DNA of the CDR3 is TGTGCCAGCAGCGGGGCGGGGACTTCAAACACCGGGGAGCTGTTTTTT.

J is TRBJ2-2 and V is TRBV7-3; D is ambiguous. The V and J ends lost 5 bases and 8 bases respectively, with 15 bases between them. In germline, CDR1 is SGHTA, CDR2 FQGTGA. There are 14 residues in the CDR3. CDR3 sequence (DNA): TGTGCCAGCAGCCCGGACCCAAGACGAGGGGAGCTGTTTTTT. This gives the protein CASSPDPRRGELFF.

The genes are TRBV9 and TRBJ2-3; D uncertain. Trimming cost V 0 bases and J 0 bases, with 5 bases left between them. Germline-derived CDR1 and CDR2 are SGDLS and YYNGEE. There are 14 residues in the CDR3. This chain's CDR3 is CASSVGTSTDTQYF. The CDR3 DNA sequence: TGTGCCAGCAGCGTAGGTACAAGCACAGATACGCAGTATTTT.

The V gene is TRBV25-1, the J gene TRBJ2-6; D perhaps matches TRBD1 (6 bases). Germline lookup yields CDR1 MGHDK and CDR2 SYGVNS. The length of the CDR3 is 15 residues. V shed 3 bases and J shed 4 bases, with 10 bases lying between them. This CDR3 is CASSEERGGANVLTF. CDR3 nucleotide sequence: TGTGCCAGCAGTGAGGAGAGGGGGGGGGCCAACGTCCTGACTTTC. Using reference TRBV25-1 and TRBJ2-6 for the parts outside the CDR3, the full variable domain is EADIYQTPRYLVIGTGKKITLECSQTMGHDKMYWYQQDPGMELHLIHYSYGVNSTEKGDLSSESTVSRIRTEHFPLTLESARPSHTSQYLCASSEERGGANVLTFGAGSRLTVL.

The V call is TRBV12-5, the J call TRBJ2-1; possibly TRBD1 or TRBD2 for D (5 bases each). The CDR3 spans 13 residues. V dropped 6 bases and J dropped 9 bases, with 15 bases sitting between them. Germline CDR1 and CDR2: LGHNT and FRNRAP. CDR3 amino acids: CASGWTSGGEQFF. The DNA for the CDR3 is TGTGCTAGTGGATGGACCTCTGGGGGTGAGCAGTTCTTC.

The gene calls are TRBV3-1 (or the pseudogene TRBV3-2) and TRBJ1-3; unclear D gene. V was trimmed by 1 base and J by 0 bases, leaving 13 bases between them. Germline V gene data show CDR1 as LGHDT and CDR2 as YNNKEL (reference sequence). The CDR3 spans 17 residues. CDR3 region: CASSQVHGKGSGNTIYF. CDR3 sequence (DNA): TGTGCCAGCAGCCAAGTCCACGGGAAGGGCTCTGGAAACACCATATATTTT.

The chain links TRBV5-6 to TRBJ2-1; D is unresolved. V shed 4 bases and J shed 5 bases, with 25 bases lying between them. The CDR3 length is 18 residues. From germline, CDR1 is SGHDT and CDR2 YYEEEE. The CDR3 DNA is TGTGCCAGCAGCCTAAGCGAGACACCAGGAAGGTGGCACAATGAGCAGTTCTTC. It encodes CASSLSETPGRWHNEQFF.

V usage is TRBV30 and J usage is TRBJ2-7; the D gene is possibly TRBD1 (5 bases). Germline assignment: CDR1 GTSNPN and CDR2 SVGIG (reference sequence). There are 11 residues in the CDR3. The V end was cut by 4 bases, the J end by 4 bases, with 8 bases between. CDR3 DNA sequence: TGTGCCTGGACCAGGGAATACGAGCAGTACTTC. Translation: CAWTREYEQYF.

The chain has TRBV24-1 and TRBJ2-6; D unresolved. V was clipped by 10 bases and J by 1 base, with 4 bases between them. The CDR3 totals 12 residues. Germline V lookup: CDR1 KGHDR, CDR2 SFDVKD. The CDR3 is CATGSGANVLTF. DNA for the CDR3: TGTGCCACGGGTTCTGGGGCCAACGTCCTGACTTTC.

The chain is built from TRBV11-2 and TRBJ2-7, with 10 bases lining up with TRBD2. The germline gives CDR1 SGHAT, CDR2 FQNNGV. V trimming: 8 bases; J trimming: 6 bases; junction bases outside the gene matches: 7. The CDR3 runs to 13 residues. The CDR3 here is CASSVAGGGEQYF. DNA of the CDR3: TGTGCCAGCTCAGTAGCGGGAGGAGGCGAGCAGTACTTC.

The chain has TRBV28 and TRBJ1-3, with 8 bases identical to TRBD1. After removal of 6 bases from V and 4 bases from J, the junction contained 17 bases not matched to a gene. Germline V lookup: CDR1 MDHEN, CDR2 SYDVKM. The CDR3 has 18 residues. For the CDR3, the DNA is TGTGCCAGCAGCCCCCGGACAGGGCCTAAGGAGAACGGAAACACCATATATTTT. Amino acid sequence: CASSPRTGPKENGNTIYF.

The chain employs TRBV18 and TRBJ1-1; no definite D call. Trimming shortened V by 1 base and J by 4 bases, and 7 bases separated the two germline ends. Germline V gene sequence: CDR1 KGHSH, CDR2 LQKENI. This CDR3 has 13 residues. Here the CDR3 DNA reads TGTGCCAGCTCACCACGGGGAAGCACTGAAGCTTTCTTT. It codes for CASSPRGSTEAFF.

Of note for this clone: At the DNA level, this CDR3 is encoded by other sequences in the same sample as well. The chain uses TRBV14 and TRBJ2-1; D is perhaps TRBD2 (7 bases). There are 15 residues in the CDR3. Germline V lookup: CDR1 SGHDN, CDR2 FVKESK. Deletions cut 2 bases from V and 4 bases from J, with 12 bases between. The CDR3 region is CASSQWAGAYNEQFF. Written as DNA, the CDR3 is TGTGCCAGCAGCCAATGGGCGGGGGCTTACAATGAGCAGTTCTTC. Using reference TRBV14 and TRBJ2-1 for the parts outside the CDR3, the full variable domain is EAGVTQFPSHSVIEKGQTVTLRCDPISGHDNLYWYRRVMGKEIKFLLHFVKESKQDESGMPNNRFLAERTGGTYSTLKVQPAELEDSGVYFCASSQWAGAYNEQFFGPGTRLTVL.

The chain recombines TRBV5-4 with TRBJ2-1, with 8 bases aligning to TRBD2. The germline V gene has CDR1 SGHNT and CDR2 YYREEE (reference sequence). The CDR3 loop spans 15 amino acids. V was pared by 2 bases and J by 2 bases, with 3 bases of the junction left unmatched. The CDR3 DNA follows: TGTGCCAGCAGCTTTCCGGGGGGGACCTACAATGAGCAGTTCTTC. Its translation: CASSFPGGTYNEQFF.

The chain combines TRBV4-2 with TRBJ1-2; 7 bases agree with TRBD1. This CDR3 is built from 17 residues. Losses at the gene ends were 0 bases for V and 2 bases for J; bases not matched to a gene: 9. CDR1 and CDR2 (germline): LGHNA, YNFKEQ. The CDR3 bases are TGTGCCAGCAGCCAAGAAGACATAGGACAGGTCAACTATGGCTACACCTTC. It is translated as CASSQEDIGQVNYGYTF.